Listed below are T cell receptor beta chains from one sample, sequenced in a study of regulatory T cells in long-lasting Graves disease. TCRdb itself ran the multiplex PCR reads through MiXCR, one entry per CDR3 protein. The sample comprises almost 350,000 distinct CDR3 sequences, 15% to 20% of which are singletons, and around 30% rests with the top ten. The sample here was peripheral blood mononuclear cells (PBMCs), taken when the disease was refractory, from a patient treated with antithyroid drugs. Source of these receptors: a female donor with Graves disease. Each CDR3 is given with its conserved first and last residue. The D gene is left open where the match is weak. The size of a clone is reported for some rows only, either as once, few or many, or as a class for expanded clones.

CDR3aa: CASTHDRSYEQYF
CDR3nt: TGTGCCAGCACCCATGACAGATCCTACGAGCAGTACTTC
v_gene: TRBV28
len: 13
abundance: many
j_gene: TRBJ2-7
d_gene: .

CDR3aa: CASSFRTGNEQYF
CDR3nt: TGTGCCAGCAGTTTCCGGACAGGCAACGAGCAGTACTTC
v_gene: TRBV27
len: 13
abundance: many
j_gene: TRBJ2-7
d_gene: TRBD1

CDR3aa: CSATKRDIRRQETQYF
CDR3nt: TGCAGTGCTACCAAGCGGGACATCAGACGCCAAGAGACCCAGTACTTC
v_gene: TRBV20-1
len: 16
abundance: many
j_gene: TRBJ2-5
d_gene: .

CDR3aa: CATFGPPLHF
CDR3nt: TGTGCCACGTTCGGACCACCCCTCCACTTT
v_gene: TRBV15
len: 10
abundance: many
j_gene: TRBJ1-6
d_gene: .

CDR3aa: CASSQGGGRGVGELFF
CDR3nt: TGTGCCAGCAGCCAAGGGGGCGGGAGAGGAGTCGGGGAGCTGTTTTTT
v_gene: TRBV3-1
len: 16
abundance: few
j_gene: TRBJ2-2
d_gene: TRBD2

CDR3aa: CASGKAGGVQPQHF
CDR3nt: TGTGCCAGCGGGAAAGCAGGGGGTGTTCAGCCCCAGCATTTT
v_gene: TRBV28
len: 14
abundance: many
j_gene: TRBJ1-5
d_gene: TRBD1

CDR3aa: CSARTGANNSPLHF
CDR3nt: TGCAGTGCTCGGACAGGGGCTAATAATTCACCCCTCCACTTT
v_gene: TRBV20-1
len: 14
abundance: .
j_gene: TRBJ1-6
d_gene: TRBD1

CDR3aa: CASSSRADYSNQPQHF
CDR3nt: TGTGCCAGCAGTAGCCGGGCCGATTATAGCAATCAGCCCCAGCATTTT
v_gene: TRBV28
len: 16
abundance: many
j_gene: TRBJ1-5
d_gene: .

CDR3aa: CATSDSRVGTGELFF
CDR3nt: TGTGCCACCAGTGATTCCCGGGTCGGAACCGGGGAGCTGTTTTTT
v_gene: TRBV24-1
len: 15
abundance: .
j_gene: TRBJ2-2
d_gene: .

CDR3aa: CASSAIEGQASPLHF
CDR3nt: TGTGCCAGCAGTGCAATTGAAGGACAGGCCTCACCCCTCCACTTT
v_gene: TRBV2
len: 15
abundance: many
j_gene: TRBJ1-6
d_gene: TRBD1

CDR3aa: CGSASGQGGGSGQPQHF
CDR3nt: TGTGGTTCGGCCTCGGGACAGGGGGGGGGGAGTGGACAGCCCCAGCATTTT
v_gene: TRBV28
len: 17
abundance: few
j_gene: TRBJ1-5
d_gene: TRBD1

CDR3aa: CASSELGTVYF
CDR3nt: TGTGCCAGCAGTGAATTAGGGACAGTATATTTT
v_gene: TRBV25-1
len: 11
abundance: few
j_gene: TRBJ1-3
d_gene: TRBD1